This passage covers 22 T cell receptor beta chains from one sample sequenced in a study of blood T cell repertoires in COVID-19. Using immunoSEQ multiplex PCR, the repertoire was profiled, and TCRdb retains in-frame clones only, with some absent. Of under 85,000 clones detected, roughly 90% appear once; the ten largest clones hold 6% to 8.5%. Sequences were obtained from peripheral blood. These TCRs come from a man in his sixties or seventies with acute or convalescent COVID-19.

V usage is TRBV20-1 and J usage is TRBJ2-3; 12 bases align to TRBD2. After removal of 3 bases from V and 5 bases from J, the junction contained 9 bases not matched to a gene. In germline, CDR1 is DFQATT, CDR2 SNEGSKA (reference sequence). There are 16 residues in the CDR3. The CDR3 region has the DNA TGCAGTGCTAGTCGGCTAGCGGGGGGGCGTAGAGATACGCAGTATTTT. Its protein product is CSASRLAGGRRDTQYF.

This sequence joins TRBV9 and TRBJ2-2, with D possibly TRBD2 on 5 matching bases. Trimming pared 2 bases from V and 0 bases from J, leaving 14 bases between. The CDR3 totals 17 residues. The germline V gene has CDR1 SGDLS and CDR2 YYNGEE. The CDR3 protein is CASSVPLDLTNTGELFF. For the CDR3, the DNA is TGTGCCAGCAGCGTCCCACTAGACCTAACGAACACCGGGGAGCTGTTTTTT.

The V gene is TRBV6-5, the J gene TRBJ1-1, with unresolved D. The CDR3 contains 14 residues. CDR1 and CDR2 from the germline V gene are MNHEY and SVGAGI. Between the trimmed V and J ends, which lost 0 bases and 1 base, there was a span of 6 bases. The CDR3 region is CASSYSRWNTEAFF. Here the CDR3 DNA reads TGTGCCAGCAGTTACTCGAGGTGGAACACTGAAGCTTTCTTT.

CDR3 in amino acids: CASSPLSGNEKLFF. In DNA form, the CDR3 reads TGTGCCAGCAGCCCGTTGTCCGGTAATGAAAAACTGTTTTTT. The chain couples TRBV7-2 to TRBJ1-4, with D unresolved. The CDR3 sequence is 14 residues long. Between the trimmed V and J ends, which lost 5 bases and 4 bases, there was a span of 11 bases. From germline, CDR1 is SGHTA and CDR2 FQGNSA.

Only a few counts were recorded for this clone. V and J are TRBV19 and TRBJ1-5; D is possibly TRBD1 (5 bases). The CDR3 extends over 14 amino acids. V was clipped by 10 bases and J by 5 bases, with 18 bases between them. Germline loops: CDR1 LNHDA, CDR2 SQIVND (reference sequence). CDR3 sequence (DNA): TGTGCCACCGATCAGGGCCAGGTAGATCAGCCCCAGCATTTT. This translates into CATDQGQVDQPQHF.

In its sample, this clone was seen a few times. This chain connects TRBV6-5 to TRBJ1-6; D gene unclear. CDR1 and CDR2 from the germline V gene are MNHEY and SVGAGI. This CDR3 is 14 amino acids long. V lost 6 bases and J 4 bases, leaving 10 bases between the germline ends. In DNA, the CDR3 is TGTGCCAGCAGCGCAGATATTTATAATTCACCCCTCCACTTT. Its translation: CASSADIYNSPLHF.

In this sample, this clone turned up once. The rearrangement links TRBV28 to TRBJ1-2; 10 bases line up with TRBD1. Trimming cost V 5 bases and J 4 bases; bases outside gene matches: 7. Germline CDR1 reads MDHEN; CDR2 reads SYDVKM. This CDR3 contains 15 residues. The CDR3 loop is CASSIGTGAPYGYTF. The CDR3 nucleotides read TGTGCCAGCAGTATAGGGACAGGGGCTCCCTATGGCTACACCTTC.

The V call is TRBV29-1, the J call TRBJ2-7; perhaps TRBD1 as D (6 bases). CDR3 length equals 14 residues. V shed 2 bases and J shed 0 bases, with 11 bases lying between them. The germline gives CDR1 SQVTM, CDR2 ANQGSEA. The CDR3 loop reads CSVERGTGSYEQYF. The CDR3 region has the DNA TGCAGCGTTGAAAGGGGGACGGGCTCCTACGAGCAGTACTTC.

The V gene is TRBV6-2 or TRBV6-3, the J gene TRBJ1-5; a weak D match, TRBD1 (5 bases). This CDR3 comprises 18 residues. The V end was cut by 0 bases, the J end by 0 bases, with 15 bases between. Per the germline V gene, CDR1 is MNHEY and CDR2 is SVGEGT. Here the CDR3 reads CASSYSLGGTNSNQPQHF. In DNA, the CDR3 is TGTGCCAGCAGTTACTCCCTAGGAGGGACGAATAGCAATCAGCCCCAGCATTTT.

The V call is TRBV9, the J call TRBJ2-1, with 7 positions matching TRBD2. V lost 3 bases to trimming and J lost 8 bases; unmatched junction nucleotides: 8. The CDR3 length is 14 residues. Germline CDR1 and CDR2: SGDLS and YYNGEE. The CDR3 nucleotides are TGTGCCAGCAGCGGTGGGATAGCGGGCCATGAGCAGTTCTTC. Translated, it gives CASSGGIAGHEQFF.

The J gene is TRBJ2-7, the V gene TRBV5-1; 7 bases are a match to TRBD1. Germline loops: CDR1 SGHRS, CDR2 YFSETQ. V gave up 0 bases and J gave up 2 bases; unmatched junction bases: 2. The CDR3 is made up of 14 amino acids. The CDR3 loop is CASSLGTGAYEQYF. The CDR3 DNA is TGCGCCAGCAGCTTGGGGACAGGTGCCTACGAGCAGTACTTC.

This chain joins TRBV11-2 and TRBJ2-5; tentatively, D is TRBD2 (7 bases). CDR1 and CDR2 from the germline V gene are SGHAT and FQNNGV. CDR3 length: 16 residues. V lost 2 bases, J lost 5 bases, and 18 bases lay in between. In DNA form, the CDR3 reads TGTGCCAGCAGCTTATTCGTTTCGGGGGGCCGCGAGACCCAGTACTTC. It codes for CASSLFVSGGRETQYF.

The rearrangement uses TRBV28 and TRBJ2-3, with no clear D. Germline CDR1 reads MDHEN; CDR2 reads SYDVKM. V lost 6 bases, J lost 2 bases, and 9 bases lay in between. CDR3 length: 13 residues. CDR3 nucleotide sequence: TGTGCCAGCAGCCGTGGCAACACAGATACGCAGTATTTT. Translating it yields CASSRGNTDTQYF.

The sample holds one count of this clone. V is TRBV28 and J is TRBJ1-5, with D maybe TRBD1 (5 bases). CDR1 is MDHEN and CDR2 is SYDVKM in the germline V gene. The CDR3 extends over 14 amino acids. V dropped 3 bases and J dropped 7 bases, with 13 bases sitting between them. CDR3 in DNA: TGTGCCAGCAGTTTGGCTCAGGGTTGGCAGCCCCAGCATTTT. Encoded protein: CASSLAQGWQPQHF.

The CDR3 region is CASSLLLSMNTGELFF. Written as DNA, the CDR3 is TGTGCCAGCAGCTTACTCCTTTCTATGAACACCGGGGAGCTGTTTTTT. The chain is built from TRBV7-9 and TRBJ2-2, with no clear D. Germline CDR1 and CDR2: SEHNR and FQNEAQ (reference sequence). With 2 bases removed from V and 1 base from J, the gap between germline ends came to 11 bases. The CDR3 is 16 residues long.

This chain links TRBV19 with TRBJ2-2, with D tentatively TRBD2 (6 bases). Trimming took off 1 base at V and 7 bases at J, with 13 bases between the two ends. CDR3 length: 15 residues. The germline V gene has CDR1 LNHDA and CDR2 SQIVND (reference sequence). The CDR3 reads CASSIGRSTSGELFF. CDR3 bases: TGTGCCAGTAGTATAGGCCGTTCGACTAGCGGGGAGCTGTTTTTT.

This chain links TRBV4-3 with TRBJ2-7, with D possibly TRBD1 on 6 matching bases. The CDR3 extends over 15 amino acids. Germline V lookup: CDR1 LGHNA, CDR2 YSLEER. V lost 1 base and J lost 5, with 15 bases in between. CDR3 in amino acids: CASSQAWGRGHEQYF. The CDR3, as DNA: TGCGCCAGCAGCCAAGCGTGGGGGCGCGGGCACGAGCAGTACTTC.

This clone was recorded only once. This rearrangement joins TRBV7-8 to TRBJ2-2; D may be TRBD1 (7 bases). Germline V gene data show CDR1 as SGHVS and CDR2 as FQNEAQ. The CDR3 length is 16 residues. Trimming removed 5 bases at V and 3 bases at J, with 16 bases between. This chain's CDR3 is CASSRRQGGYTGELFF. In nucleotides, the CDR3 is TGTGCCAGCAGCCGAAGACAGGGAGGTTACACCGGGGAGCTGTTTTTT.

V usage is TRBV5-5 and J usage is TRBJ1-1, with D unresolved. This CDR3 is 13 amino acids long. Trimming stripped 3 bases from V and 4 bases from J, with 10 bases between. The germline CDR1 and CDR2 sequences are SGHKS and YYEKEE (reference sequence). CDR3 bases: TGTGCCAGCAGCTCGTTGGGGAGCACTGAAGCTTTCTTT. This encodes CASSSLGSTEAFF.

This clone was counted a few times. This rearrangement joins TRBV7-8 to TRBJ2-1; D unresolved. Germline V gene lookup returns CDR1 SGHVS and CDR2 FQNEAQ. The CDR3 loop spans 13 amino acids. The ends were cut back, 4 bases at V and 0 bases at J, with 4 bases in the middle. The chain's CDR3 is CASSYISYNEQFF. The CDR3 DNA is TGTGCCAGCAGCTACATCTCCTACAATGAGCAGTTCTTC.

This clone was observed many times. V and J are TRBV28 and TRBJ1-5, with D hard to call. Trimming cost V 6 bases and J 3 bases, with 12 bases left between them. CDR3 length equals 14 residues. Per the germline V gene, CDR1 is MDHEN and CDR2 is SYDVKM. CDR3 in DNA: TGTGCCAGCAGCCCAGCGGAAACCAATCAGCCCCAGCATTTT. It translates to CASSPAETNQPQHF. Full variable domain (rest looked up from reference TRBV28 and TRBJ1-5): DVKVTQSSRYLVKRTGEKVFLECVQDMDHENMFWYRQDPGLGLRLIYFSYDVKMKEKGDIPEGYSVSREKKERFSLILESASTNQTSMYLCASSPAETNQPQHFGDGTRLSIL.

V and J are TRBV10-1 and TRBJ1-6; tentative D call: TRBD1 (5 bases). CDR3 length: 13 amino acids. Trimming cost V 6 bases and J 7 bases, with 10 bases left between them. Germline values: CDR1 WNHNN, CDR2 SYGVQD (reference sequence). CDR3 DNA: TGCGCCAGCAGCCCAGGGCTGAATTCACCCCTCCACTTT. Residues: CASSPGLNSPLHF.